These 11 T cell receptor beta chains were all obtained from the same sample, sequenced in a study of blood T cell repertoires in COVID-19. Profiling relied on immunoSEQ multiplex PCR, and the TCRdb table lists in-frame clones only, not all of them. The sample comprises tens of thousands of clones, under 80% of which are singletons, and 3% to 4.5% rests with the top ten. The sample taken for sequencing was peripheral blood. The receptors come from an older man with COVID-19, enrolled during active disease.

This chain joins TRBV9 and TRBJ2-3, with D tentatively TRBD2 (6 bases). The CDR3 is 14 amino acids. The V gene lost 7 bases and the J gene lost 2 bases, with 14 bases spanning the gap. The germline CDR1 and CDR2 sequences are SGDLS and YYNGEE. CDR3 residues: CASGGTANTDTQYF. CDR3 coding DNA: TGTGCCAGCGGGGGGACGGCAAACACAGATACGCAGTATTTT.

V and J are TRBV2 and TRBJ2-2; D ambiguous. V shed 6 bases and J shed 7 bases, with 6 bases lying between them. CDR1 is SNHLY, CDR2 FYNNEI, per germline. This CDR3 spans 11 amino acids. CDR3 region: CASRRIGELFF. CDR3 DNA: TGTGCCAGCAGGCGTATCGGGGAGCTGTTTTTT.

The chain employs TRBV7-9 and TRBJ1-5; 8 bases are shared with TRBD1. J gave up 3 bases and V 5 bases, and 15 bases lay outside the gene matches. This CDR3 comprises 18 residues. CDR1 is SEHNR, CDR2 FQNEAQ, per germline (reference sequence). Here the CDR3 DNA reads TGTGCCAGCAGCCCAACCCCAGGGGGCGGATTTGACAATCAGCCCCAGCATTTT. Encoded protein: CASSPTPGGGFDNQPQHF.

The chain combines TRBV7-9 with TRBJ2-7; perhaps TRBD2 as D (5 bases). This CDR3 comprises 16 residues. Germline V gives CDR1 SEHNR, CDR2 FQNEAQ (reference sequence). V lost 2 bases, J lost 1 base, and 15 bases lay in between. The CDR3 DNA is TGTGCCAGCAGCTTAAAGGACCGCGAGGGTTCCTACGAGCAGTACTTC. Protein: CASSLKDREGSYEQYF.

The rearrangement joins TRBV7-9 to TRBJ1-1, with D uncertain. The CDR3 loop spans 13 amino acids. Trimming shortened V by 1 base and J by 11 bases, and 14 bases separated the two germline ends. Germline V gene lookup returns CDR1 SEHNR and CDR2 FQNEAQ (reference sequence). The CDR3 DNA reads TGTGCCAGCAGCTTAGTAGGCACGCCGGGGGCTTTCTTT. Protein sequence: CASSLVGTPGAFF.

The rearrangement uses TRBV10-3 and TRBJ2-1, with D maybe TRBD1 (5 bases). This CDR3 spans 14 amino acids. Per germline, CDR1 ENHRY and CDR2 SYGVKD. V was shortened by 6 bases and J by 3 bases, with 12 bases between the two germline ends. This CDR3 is CAISQDRHYNEQFF. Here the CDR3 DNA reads TGTGCCATCAGCCAAGACAGACACTACAATGAGCAGTTCTTC.

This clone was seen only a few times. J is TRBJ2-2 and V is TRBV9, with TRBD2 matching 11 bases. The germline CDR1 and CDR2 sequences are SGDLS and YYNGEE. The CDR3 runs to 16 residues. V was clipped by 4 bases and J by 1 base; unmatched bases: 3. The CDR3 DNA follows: TGTGCCAGCAGCCCCGGGACTAGCGGGAACACCGGGGAGCTGTTTTTT. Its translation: CASSPGTSGNTGELFF.

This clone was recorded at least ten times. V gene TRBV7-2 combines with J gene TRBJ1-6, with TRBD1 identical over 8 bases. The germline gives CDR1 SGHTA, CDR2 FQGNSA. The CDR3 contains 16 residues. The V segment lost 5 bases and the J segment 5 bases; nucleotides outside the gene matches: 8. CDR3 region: CASSPHGTGNNSPLHF. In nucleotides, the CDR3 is TGTGCCAGCAGCCCTCACGGGACAGGAAATAATTCACCCCTCCACTTT.

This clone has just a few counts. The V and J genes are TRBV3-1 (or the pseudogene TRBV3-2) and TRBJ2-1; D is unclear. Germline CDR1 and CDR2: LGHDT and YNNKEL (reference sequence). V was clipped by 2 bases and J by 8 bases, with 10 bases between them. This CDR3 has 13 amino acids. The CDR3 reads CASSQPPRDEQFF. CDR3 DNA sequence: TGTGCCAGCAGCCAACCCCCCCGGGATGAGCAGTTCTTC.

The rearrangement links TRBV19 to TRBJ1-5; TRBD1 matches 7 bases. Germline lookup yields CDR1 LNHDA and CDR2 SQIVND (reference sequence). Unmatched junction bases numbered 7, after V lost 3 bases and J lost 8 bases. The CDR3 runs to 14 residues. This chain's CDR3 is CASSMGQPEKPQHF. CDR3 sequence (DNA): TGTGCCAGTAGTATGGGACAGCCAGAAAAGCCCCAGCATTTT. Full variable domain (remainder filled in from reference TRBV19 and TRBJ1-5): DGGITQSPKYLFRKEGQNVTLSCEQNLNHDAMYWYRQDPGQGLRLIYYSQIVNDFQKGDIAEGYSVSREKKESFPLTVTSAQKNPTAFYLCASSMGQPEKPQHFGDGTRLSIL.

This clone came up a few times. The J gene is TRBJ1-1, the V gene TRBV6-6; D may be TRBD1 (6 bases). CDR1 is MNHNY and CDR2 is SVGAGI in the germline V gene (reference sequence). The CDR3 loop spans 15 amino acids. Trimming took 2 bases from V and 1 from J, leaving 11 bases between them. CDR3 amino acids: CASSYTQGWNTEAFF. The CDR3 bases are TGTGCCAGCAGTTACACACAGGGCTGGAACACTGAAGCTTTCTTT.